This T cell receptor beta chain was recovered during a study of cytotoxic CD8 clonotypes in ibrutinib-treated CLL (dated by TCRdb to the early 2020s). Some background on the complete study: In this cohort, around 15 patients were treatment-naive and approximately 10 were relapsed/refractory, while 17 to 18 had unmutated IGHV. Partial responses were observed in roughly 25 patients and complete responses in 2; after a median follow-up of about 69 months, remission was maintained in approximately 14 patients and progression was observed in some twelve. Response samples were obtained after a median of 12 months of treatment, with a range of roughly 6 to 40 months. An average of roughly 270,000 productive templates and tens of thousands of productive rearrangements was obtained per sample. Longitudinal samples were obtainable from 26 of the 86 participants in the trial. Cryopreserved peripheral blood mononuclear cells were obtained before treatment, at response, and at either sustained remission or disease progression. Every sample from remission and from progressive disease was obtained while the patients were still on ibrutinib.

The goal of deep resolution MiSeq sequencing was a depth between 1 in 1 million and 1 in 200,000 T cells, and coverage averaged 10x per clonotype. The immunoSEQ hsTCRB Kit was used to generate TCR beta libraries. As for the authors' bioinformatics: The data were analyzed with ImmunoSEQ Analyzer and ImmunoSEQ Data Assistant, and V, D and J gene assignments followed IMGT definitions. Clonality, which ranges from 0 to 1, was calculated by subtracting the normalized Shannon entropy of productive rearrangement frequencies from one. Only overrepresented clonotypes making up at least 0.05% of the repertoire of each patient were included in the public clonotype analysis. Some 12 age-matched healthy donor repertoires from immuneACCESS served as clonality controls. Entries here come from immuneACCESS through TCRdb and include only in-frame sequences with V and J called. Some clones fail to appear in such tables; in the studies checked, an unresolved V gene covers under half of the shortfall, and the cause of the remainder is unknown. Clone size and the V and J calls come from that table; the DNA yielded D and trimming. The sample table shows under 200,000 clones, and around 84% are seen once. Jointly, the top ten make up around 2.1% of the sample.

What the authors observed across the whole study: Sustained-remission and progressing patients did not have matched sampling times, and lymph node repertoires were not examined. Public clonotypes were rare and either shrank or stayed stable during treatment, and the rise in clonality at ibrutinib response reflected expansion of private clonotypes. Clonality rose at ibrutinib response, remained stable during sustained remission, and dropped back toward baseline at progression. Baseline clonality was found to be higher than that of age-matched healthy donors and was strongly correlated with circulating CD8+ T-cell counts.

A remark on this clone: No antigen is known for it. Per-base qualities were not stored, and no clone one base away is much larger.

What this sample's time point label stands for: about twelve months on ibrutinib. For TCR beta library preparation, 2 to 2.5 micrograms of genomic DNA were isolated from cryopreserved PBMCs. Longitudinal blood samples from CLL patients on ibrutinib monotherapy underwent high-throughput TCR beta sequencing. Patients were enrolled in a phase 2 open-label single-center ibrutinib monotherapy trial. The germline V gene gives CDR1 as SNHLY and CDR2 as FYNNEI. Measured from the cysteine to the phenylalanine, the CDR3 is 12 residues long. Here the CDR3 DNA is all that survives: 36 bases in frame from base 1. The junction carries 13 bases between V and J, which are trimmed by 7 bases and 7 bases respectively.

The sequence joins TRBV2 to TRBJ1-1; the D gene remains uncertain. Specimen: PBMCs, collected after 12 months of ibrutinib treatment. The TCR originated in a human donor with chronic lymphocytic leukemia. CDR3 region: CASTMTRREAFF. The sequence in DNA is TGTGCCAGCACTATGACACGTCGTGAAGCTTTCTTT. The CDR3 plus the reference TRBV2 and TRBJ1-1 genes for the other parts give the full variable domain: EPEVTQTPSHQVTQMGQEVILRCVPISNHLYFYWYRQILGQKVEFLVSFYNNEISEKSEIFDDQFSVERPDGSNFTLKIRSTKLEDSAMYFCASTMTRREAFFGQGTRLTVV.